This TCR beta chain was retrieved from a study of response to subunit inactivated influenza vaccine. Trimming at V came to 8 bases and at J to 4 bases, leaving 3 bases not matched to a gene. The germline gives CDR1 MNHEY, CDR2 SVGEGT. This CDR3 is built from 13 residues. MiXCR, run by TCRdb on the RT-PCR reads, gives a single entry per CDR3 protein. The sample lists more than 550,000 distinct CDR3 sequences, 10% to 12% occurring once. This clonotype was counted ten times or more. These data are also associated with another study on T cells expressing NK-cell markers. That study reports: It was by 5'RACE template switching with UMIs that TCR beta cDNA was made. Restricting sorting to alpha-beta TCR T cells was achieved in several experiments by an anti-gamma-delta TCR antibody.

Sequenced material: PBMCs from blood, taken on the day of vaccination. The chain has TRBV6-2 or TRBV6-3 and TRBJ2-2, with 8 bases aligning to TRBD1. This sequence was found in a man aged 45-65 years who received an inactivated influenza vaccine. The DNA of the CDR3 is TGTGCCAGCCGGACAGGGTCCACCGGGGAGCTGTTTTTT. It translates to CASRTGSTGELFF.